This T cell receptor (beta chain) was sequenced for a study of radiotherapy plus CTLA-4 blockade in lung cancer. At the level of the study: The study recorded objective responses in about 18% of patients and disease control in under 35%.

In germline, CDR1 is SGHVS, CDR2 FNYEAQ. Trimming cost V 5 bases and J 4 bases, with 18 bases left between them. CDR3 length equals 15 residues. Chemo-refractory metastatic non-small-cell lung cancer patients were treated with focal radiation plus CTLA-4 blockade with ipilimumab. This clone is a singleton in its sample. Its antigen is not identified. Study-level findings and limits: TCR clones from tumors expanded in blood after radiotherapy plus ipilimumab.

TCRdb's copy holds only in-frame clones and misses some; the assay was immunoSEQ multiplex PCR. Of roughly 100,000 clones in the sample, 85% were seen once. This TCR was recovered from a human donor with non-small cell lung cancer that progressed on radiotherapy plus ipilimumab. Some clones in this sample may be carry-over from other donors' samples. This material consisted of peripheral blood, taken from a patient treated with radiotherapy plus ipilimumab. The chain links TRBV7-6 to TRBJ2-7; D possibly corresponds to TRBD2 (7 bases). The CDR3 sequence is CASSPTAGHLYEQYF. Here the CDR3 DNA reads TGTGCCAGCAGCCCCACAGCGGGACACCTATACGAGCAGTACTTC.